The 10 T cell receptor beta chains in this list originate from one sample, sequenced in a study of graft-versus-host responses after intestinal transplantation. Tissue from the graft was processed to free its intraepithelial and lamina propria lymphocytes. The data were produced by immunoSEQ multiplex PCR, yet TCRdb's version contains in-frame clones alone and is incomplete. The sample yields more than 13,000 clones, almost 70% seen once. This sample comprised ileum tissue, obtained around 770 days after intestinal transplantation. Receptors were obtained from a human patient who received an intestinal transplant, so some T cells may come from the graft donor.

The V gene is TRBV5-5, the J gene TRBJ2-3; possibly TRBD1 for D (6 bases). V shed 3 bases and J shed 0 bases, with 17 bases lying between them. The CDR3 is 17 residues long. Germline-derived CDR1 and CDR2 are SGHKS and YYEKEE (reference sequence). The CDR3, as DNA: TGTGCCAGCAGCTACAGGGTTCGGATGCCGAGCACAGATACGCAGTATTTT. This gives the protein CASSYRVRMPSTDTQYF.

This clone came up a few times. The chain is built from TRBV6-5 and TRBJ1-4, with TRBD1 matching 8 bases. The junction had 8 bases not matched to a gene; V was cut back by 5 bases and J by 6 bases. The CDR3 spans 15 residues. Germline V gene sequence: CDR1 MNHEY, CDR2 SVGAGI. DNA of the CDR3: TGTGCCAGCAGTGCGCGGACAGGGAAGGATGAAAAACTGTTTTTT. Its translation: CASSARTGKDEKLFF.

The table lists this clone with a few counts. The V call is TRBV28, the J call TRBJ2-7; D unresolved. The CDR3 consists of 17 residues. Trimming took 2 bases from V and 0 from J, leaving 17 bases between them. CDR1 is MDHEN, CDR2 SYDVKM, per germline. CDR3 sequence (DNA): TGTGCCAGCAGTTTACCCCTTGTGGTAGCTACCTCCTACGAGCAGTACTTC. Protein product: CASSLPLVVATSYEQYF.

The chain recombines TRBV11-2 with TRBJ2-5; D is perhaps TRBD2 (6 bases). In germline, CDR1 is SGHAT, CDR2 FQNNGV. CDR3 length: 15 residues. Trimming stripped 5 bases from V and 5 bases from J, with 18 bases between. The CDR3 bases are TGTGCCAGCAGCCGCCAGCGGGCTAAGCTCGAGACCCAGTACTTC. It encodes CASSRQRAKLETQYF.

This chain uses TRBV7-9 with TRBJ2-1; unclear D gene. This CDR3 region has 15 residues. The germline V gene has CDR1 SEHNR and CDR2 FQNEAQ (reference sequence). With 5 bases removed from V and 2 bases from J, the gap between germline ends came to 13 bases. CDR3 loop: CASSRTGPAYNEQFF. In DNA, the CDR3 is TGTGCCAGCAGCCGAACCGGACCCGCCTACAATGAGCAGTTCTTC.

CDR3 sequence (DNA): TGTGCCAGCAGTAAAGCGGGAGTATTGTCAGATACGCAGTATTTT. This encodes CASSKAGVLSDTQYF. This chain links TRBV27 with TRBJ2-3; 8 bases line up with TRBD2. Germline CDR1 is MNHEY and CDR2 is SMNVEV (reference sequence). This CDR3 spans 15 amino acids. The V segment lost 5 bases and the J segment 4 bases; nucleotides outside the gene matches: 8.

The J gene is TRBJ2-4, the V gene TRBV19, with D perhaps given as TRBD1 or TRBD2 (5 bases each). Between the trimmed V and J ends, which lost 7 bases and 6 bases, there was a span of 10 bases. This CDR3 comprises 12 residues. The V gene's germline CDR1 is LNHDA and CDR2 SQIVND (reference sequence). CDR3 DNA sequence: TGTGCCAGTACAGGGAGCGTAAACATTCAGTACTTC. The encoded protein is CASTGSVNIQYF.

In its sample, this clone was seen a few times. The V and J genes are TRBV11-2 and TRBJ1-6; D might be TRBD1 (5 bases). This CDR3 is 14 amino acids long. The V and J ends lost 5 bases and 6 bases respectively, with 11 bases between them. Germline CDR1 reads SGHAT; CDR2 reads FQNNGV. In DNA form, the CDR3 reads TGTGCCAGCAGCAGACAGTGGTCTAATTCACCCCTCCACTTT. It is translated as CASSRQWSNSPLHF.

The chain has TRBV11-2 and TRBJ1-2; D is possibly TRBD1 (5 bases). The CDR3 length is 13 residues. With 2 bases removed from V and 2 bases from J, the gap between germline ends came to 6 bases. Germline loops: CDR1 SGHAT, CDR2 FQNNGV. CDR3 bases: TGTGCCAGCAGCTTATGGGGGAACTATGGCTACACCTTC. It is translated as CASSLWGNYGYTF.

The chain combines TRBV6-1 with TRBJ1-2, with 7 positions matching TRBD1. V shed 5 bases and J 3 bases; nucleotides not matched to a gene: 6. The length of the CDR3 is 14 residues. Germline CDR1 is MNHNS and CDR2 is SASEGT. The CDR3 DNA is TGTGCCAGCAGTACGACGGGACAGTACTATGGCTACACCTTC. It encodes CASSTTGQYYGYTF.